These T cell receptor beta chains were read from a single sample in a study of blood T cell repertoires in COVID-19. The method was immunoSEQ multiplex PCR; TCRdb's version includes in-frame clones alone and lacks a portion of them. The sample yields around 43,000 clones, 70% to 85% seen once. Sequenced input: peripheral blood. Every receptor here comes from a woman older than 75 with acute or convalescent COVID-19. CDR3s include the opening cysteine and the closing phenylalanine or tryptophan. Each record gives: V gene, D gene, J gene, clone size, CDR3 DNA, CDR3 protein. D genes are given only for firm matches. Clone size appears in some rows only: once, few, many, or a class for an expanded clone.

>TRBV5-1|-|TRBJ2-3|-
TGCGCCAGCAGCTTGGTAACGGGAGGCACAGATACGCAGTATTTT
CASSLVTGGTDTQYF
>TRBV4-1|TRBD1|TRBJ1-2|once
TGCGCCAGCCGCCCGGGACAGGGGTATGGCTACACCTTC
CASRPGQGYGYTF
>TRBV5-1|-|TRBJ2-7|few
TGCGCCAGCAGCTTGACGGGAGTGAACCCCTACGAGCAGTACTTC
CASSLTGVNPYEQYF
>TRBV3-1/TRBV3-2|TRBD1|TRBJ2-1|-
TGTGCCAGCAGCCAAGGTGACAGGGGGCGTCTGAATGAGCAGTTCTTC
CASSQGDRGRLNEQFF
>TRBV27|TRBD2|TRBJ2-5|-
TGTGCCAGCAGGGGAGGGGTTGCGACCCAGTACTTC
CASRGGVATQYF
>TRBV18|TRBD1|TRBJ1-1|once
TGTGCCAGCTCACCAACGACAGGGCGCGGTAGGAACACTGAAGCTTTCTTT
CASSPTTGRGRNTEAFF
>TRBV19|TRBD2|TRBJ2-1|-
TGTGCCAGCCGAGGATGGGGGACTAGCGGATACAATGAGCAGTTCTTC
CASRGWGTSGYNEQFF
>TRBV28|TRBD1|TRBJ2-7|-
TGTGCCAGCAGTTGGGGCAGGGGGATTCTCCGCGAGCAGTACTTC
CASSWGRGILREQYF
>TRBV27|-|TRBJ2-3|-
TGTGCCAGCAGCCAGGGGACGGGCACAGATACGCAGTATTTT
CASSQGTGTDTQYF
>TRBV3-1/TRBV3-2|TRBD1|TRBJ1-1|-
TGTGCCAGCGCACGGACAGGCAAGAGGAACACTGAAGCTTTCTTT
CASARTGKRNTEAFF
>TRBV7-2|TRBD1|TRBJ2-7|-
TGTGCCAGCAGCTGGGGACAGGGGGGTTTCTACGAGCAGTACTTC
CASSWGQGGFYEQYF
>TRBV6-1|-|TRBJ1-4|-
TGTGCCAGCAGCGAATCCTACATAGCAGGGTATGAAAAACTGTTTTTT
CASSESYIAGYEKLFF
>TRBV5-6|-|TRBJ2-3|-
TGTGCCAGCAGCTTGGGTTGGACTACGGGATCAGATACGCAGTATTTT
CASSLGWTTGSDTQYF
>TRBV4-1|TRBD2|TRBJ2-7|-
TGCGCCAGCAGCCCACTAGCGGGAAGGGTCTACGAGCAGTACTTC
CASSPLAGRVYEQYF
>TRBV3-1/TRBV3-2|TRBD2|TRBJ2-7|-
TGTGCCAGCAGCCAAGTTCTGTTAGCGGGAGCAAACGAGCAGTACTTC
CASSQVLLAGANEQYF
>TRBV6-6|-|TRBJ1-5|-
TGTGCCAGCTGCTACGGGTCTAGTCAGCCCCAGCATTTT
CASCYGSSQPQHF
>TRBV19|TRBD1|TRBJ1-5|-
TGTGCCAGCACACATACGGGACAGGGGGCTGTGGGCAATCAGCCCCAGCATTTT
CASTHTGQGAVGNQPQHF
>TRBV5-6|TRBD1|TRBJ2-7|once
TGTGCCAGCAGTACAGAGGGGACAGGTTCCTACGAGCAGTACTTC
CASSTEGTGSYEQYF
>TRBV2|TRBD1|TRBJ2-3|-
TGTGCCAGCCAAAGGGACAGTAGCACAGATACGCAGTATTTT
CASQRDSSTDTQYF
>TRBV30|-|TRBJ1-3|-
TGTGCCTGGAGTGTACAAGGGGCCTCTGGAAACACCATATATTTT
CAWSVQGASGNTIYF
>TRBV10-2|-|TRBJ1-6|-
TGCGCCAGCAGTGGACAGGTTAATTCACCCCTCCACTTT
CASSGQVNSPLHF
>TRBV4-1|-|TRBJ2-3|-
TGCGCCAGCAGCCAAGGCTCAGGGGAACATACGCAGTATTTT
CASSQGSGEHTQYF
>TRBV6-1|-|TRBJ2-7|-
TGTGCCAGCAGTGAAGTCGGCGAGCAGTACTTC
CASSEVGEQYF
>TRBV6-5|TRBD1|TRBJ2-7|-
TGTGCCAGCAGTACGGCAGGGGGCGCCCCCGGGGAGCAGTACTTC
CASSTAGGAPGEQYF
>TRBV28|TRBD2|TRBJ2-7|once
TGTGCCAGCAGTTGGGGAGCGGGAGCCTACGAGCAGTACTTC
CASSWGAGAYEQYF
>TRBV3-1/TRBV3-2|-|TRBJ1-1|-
TGTGCCAGCAGCCAAGATACAGGGAACACTGAAGCTTTCTTT
CASSQDTGNTEAFF
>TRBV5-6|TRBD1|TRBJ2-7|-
TGTGCCAGCAGCTTGGTCGGGACAGTAAGCTACGAGCAGTACTTC
CASSLVGTVSYEQYF
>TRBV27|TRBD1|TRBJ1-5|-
TGTGCCAGCAGTTTCAAGTGGACAGGGGGACGGGCTCAGCCCCAGCATTTT
CASSFKWTGGRAQPQHF
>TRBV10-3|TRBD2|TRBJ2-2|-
TGTGCCATCAGCATCAGCGGGAGCGATGCCGGGGAGCTGTTTTTT
CAISISGSDAGELFF
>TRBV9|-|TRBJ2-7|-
TGTGCCAGCAGCGTAGACGGGGTAAACGAGCAGTACTTC
CASSVDGVNEQYF
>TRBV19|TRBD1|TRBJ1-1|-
TGTGCCAGTAGTAAACAGGGGGTCACTGAAGCTTTCTTT
CASSKQGVTEAFF
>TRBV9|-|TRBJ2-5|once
TGTGCCAGCAGCGCGGAGTACCAAGAGACCCAGTACTTC
CASSAEYQETQYF
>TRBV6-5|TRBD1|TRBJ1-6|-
TGTGCCAGCAGGGGACAGGGTGATAATTCACCCCTCCACTTT
CASRGQGDNSPLHF
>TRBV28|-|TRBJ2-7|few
TGTGCCAGCAGTTCGGCAGGGGTCTACGAGCAGTACTTC
CASSSAGVYEQYF
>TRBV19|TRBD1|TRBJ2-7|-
TGTGCCAGTAGGGAGACAGGGGGCCACTACGAGCAGTACTTC
CASRETGGHYEQYF
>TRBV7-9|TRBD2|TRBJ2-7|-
TGTGCCAGCAGCTTATGGATAGCGGGGGGTCGGGAGCAGTACTTC
CASSLWIAGGREQYF
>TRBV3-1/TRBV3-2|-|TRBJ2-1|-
TGTGCCAGCAGCCGAGGGACACTTGAGGTGACGTCCTACAATGAGCAGTTCTTC
CASSRGTLEVTSYNEQFF
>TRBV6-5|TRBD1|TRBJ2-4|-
TGTGCCAGCAGAACGACAGGGTCGGGTCAGTACTTC
CASRTTGSGQYF
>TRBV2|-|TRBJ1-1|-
TGTGCCAGCGACCCGGGACTGAGCACTGAAGCTTTCTTT
CASDPGLSTEAFF
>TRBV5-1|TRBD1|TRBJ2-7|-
TGCGCCAGCAGCTTTGGTGGACAGGGAGGCTACGAGCAGTACTTC
CASSFGGQGGYEQYF
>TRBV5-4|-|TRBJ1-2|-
TGTGCCAGCAGTCTAGACAGGACCTATGGCTACACCTTC
CASSLDRTYGYTF
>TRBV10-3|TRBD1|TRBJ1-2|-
TGTGCCATCAGTGAACAGGGGTGGGACTATGGCTACACCTTC
CAISEQGWDYGYTF
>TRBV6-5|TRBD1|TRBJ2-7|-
TGTGCCAGCGGACAGGGCTACGAGCAGTACTTC
CASGQGYEQYF
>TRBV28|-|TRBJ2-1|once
TGTGCCAGCAGTCCCTGGCGGGTCGATGAGCAGTTCTTC
CASSPWRVDEQFF
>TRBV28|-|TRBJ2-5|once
TGTGCCAGCAGATACGGACAAAACTTAGGAGAGACCCAGTACTTC
CASRYGQNLGETQYF
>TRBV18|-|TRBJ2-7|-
TGTGCCAGCTCCCCGGGGGTCACCTCCTACGAGCAGTACTTC
CASSPGVTSYEQYF